This is a list of T cell receptor beta chains from one sample in a study of T cell changes during pregnancy in multiple sclerosis. Some clones are missing from TCRdb's copy, which holds only in-frame ones; the method was immunoSEQ multiplex PCR. Here the sample spans 75,000 to 95,000 clones, 80% to 95% being singletons. Sequences were derived from peripheral blood, sampled in the first trimester of pregnancy. The origin of the receptors is a female donor with multiple sclerosis, enrolled in a pregnancy study. The CDR3 runs from the conserved cysteine through the conserved F or W. The D gene is left open where the match is weak. Size tells how often a clone was seen (once, few, many) or the class of an expanded clone, and some rows leave it out.

d_gene: -; j_gene: TRBJ2-5; abundance: -; v_gene: TRBV28; CDR3nt: TGTGCCAGCAGTTTAAGGGTGACAGGCCAAGAGACCCAGTACTTC; CDR3aa: CASSLRVTGQETQYF
d_gene: TRBD1; j_gene: TRBJ1-1; abundance: few; v_gene: TRBV7-9; CDR3nt: TGTGCCAGCAGCTTAGACAGGGGTCACACTGAAGCTTTCTTT; CDR3aa: CASSLDRGHTEAFF
d_gene: -; j_gene: TRBJ1-2; abundance: -; v_gene: TRBV7-9; CDR3nt: TGTGCCAGCAGCTTCAGGGATGGCTACACCTTC; CDR3aa: CASSFRDGYTF
d_gene: TRBD1; j_gene: TRBJ2-2; abundance: -; v_gene: TRBV7-6; CDR3nt: TGTGCCAGCAGCTTGGACAGGGCCACCGGGGAGCTGTTTTTT; CDR3aa: CASSLDRATGELFF
d_gene: TRBD2; j_gene: TRBJ2-3; abundance: once; v_gene: TRBV18; CDR3nt: TGTGCCAGCTCACGGCTAGGGAGGGTGGCAGATACGCAGTATTTT; CDR3aa: CASSRLGRVADTQYF
d_gene: TRBD1; j_gene: TRBJ2-7; abundance: -; v_gene: TRBV28; CDR3nt: TGTGCCAGCAGCCGCGGGGACAGGGGAAGCTCCTACGAGCAGTACTTC; CDR3aa: CASSRGDRGSSYEQYF
d_gene: -; j_gene: TRBJ2-1; abundance: once; v_gene: TRBV11-2; CDR3nt: TGTGCCAGCAGCTTAGGGAGGTTTCGGAATGAGCAGTTCTTC; CDR3aa: CASSLGRFRNEQFF
d_gene: -; j_gene: TRBJ2-1; abundance: -; v_gene: TRBV6-4; CDR3nt: TGTGCCAGCAGTGACTCGATATCTGGGGGGTCCTACAATGAGCAGTTCTTC; CDR3aa: CASSDSISGGSYNEQFF
d_gene: -; j_gene: TRBJ2-5; abundance: -; v_gene: TRBV4-1; CDR3nt: TGCGCCAGCAGCCAGTCAGGGTTGCAAGAGACCCAGTACTTC; CDR3aa: CASSQSGLQETQYF
d_gene: TRBD1; j_gene: TRBJ1-1; abundance: -; v_gene: TRBV6-4; CDR3nt: TGTGCCAGCAGTGAGACAGGGGAGGATGAAGCTTTCTTT; CDR3aa: CASSETGEDEAFF
d_gene: -; j_gene: TRBJ2-2; abundance: -; v_gene: TRBV7-2; CDR3nt: TGTGCCAGCAGCGTACAGGGATACCGGACCGGGGAGCTGTTTTTT; CDR3aa: CASSVQGYRTGELFF
d_gene: -; j_gene: TRBJ1-2; abundance: few; v_gene: TRBV5-5; CDR3nt: TGTGCCAGCAGCTCCTTCGACTATGGCTACACCTTC; CDR3aa: CASSSFDYGYTF
d_gene: -; j_gene: TRBJ2-3; abundance: -; v_gene: TRBV19; CDR3nt: TGTGCCAGTAGTAACCCCGATGGCGGGACGGACACAGATACGCAGTATTTT; CDR3aa: CASSNPDGGTDTDTQYF
d_gene: TRBD1; j_gene: TRBJ2-6; abundance: -; v_gene: TRBV7-2; CDR3nt: TGTGCCAGCAGCTTATCCCCGGGACAGAGCTCTGGGGCCAACGTCCTGACTTTC; CDR3aa: CASSLSPGQSSGANVLTF
d_gene: -; j_gene: TRBJ1-2; abundance: -; v_gene: TRBV11-1; CDR3nt: TGTGCCAGCAGCTTACGCGGCTTAGACTATGGCTACACCTTC; CDR3aa: CASSLRGLDYGYTF
d_gene: TRBD1; j_gene: TRBJ1-5; abundance: -; v_gene: TRBV15; CDR3nt: TGTGCCACCAGCAGACAGACAGGGGCCCAGCCCCAGCATTTT; CDR3aa: CATSRQTGAQPQHF
d_gene: TRBD2; j_gene: TRBJ2-7; abundance: -; v_gene: TRBV4-1; CDR3nt: TGCGCCAGCAGCCAGGTAGGACTAGCGGAACGACCCCAGCAGTACTTC; CDR3aa: CASSQVGLAERPQQYF
d_gene: TRBD2; j_gene: TRBJ2-7; abundance: -; v_gene: TRBV5-4; CDR3nt: TGTGCCAGCAGCTTGGCCCCGGGAGGCCTCCTCTACGAGCAGTACTTC; CDR3aa: CASSLAPGGLLYEQYF
d_gene: TRBD1; j_gene: TRBJ2-7; abundance: -; v_gene: TRBV19; CDR3nt: TGTGCCACTGGGGTCGGGACAGGACGCTTTATGGTCTACGAGCAGTACTTC; CDR3aa: CATGVGTGRFMVYEQYF
d_gene: TRBD2; j_gene: TRBJ2-1; abundance: -; v_gene: TRBV18; CDR3nt: TGTGCCAGCTCACCCCTAAGACTAGCGGAAACCTCCTACAATGAGCAGTTCTTC; CDR3aa: CASSPLRLAETSYNEQFF
d_gene: -; j_gene: TRBJ2-4; abundance: -; v_gene: TRBV10-1; CDR3nt: TGCGCCAGCAGTGACGGTGGTCGAAACATTCAGTACTTC; CDR3aa: CASSDGGRNIQYF
d_gene: -; j_gene: TRBJ2-1; abundance: -; v_gene: TRBV9; CDR3nt: TGTGCCAGCAGCGGCCTTCCCAGCGGCCCTGCGAATGAGCAGTTCTTC; CDR3aa: CASSGLPSGPANEQFF